The 14 T cell receptor beta chains below come from one sample, sequenced in a study of CXCR3-negative and CXCR3-positive naive CD8 T cells. It was by 5' RACE with UMI labels that the TRB cDNA libraries were prepared. TCRdb reworked the 5' RACE reads into one entry per CDR3 protein, no DNA. Here the sample table reports about 53,000 distinct CDR3 sequences. Sequenced: naive CXCR3- CD8+ T cells from blood. Subset described: CD45RO-CCR7+CD27+CD95- naive CD8+ T cells lacking CXCR3 (TNR3-). These receptor sequences come from a human donor in good health. Some clones in this sample may be carry-over from other donors' samples.

V usage is TRBV4-3 and J usage is TRBJ2-7; checking the TCRdb D call of TRBD1 is not possible without DNA. Germline CDR1 LGHNA, CDR2 YSLEER. The CDR3 totals 15 residues. The CDR3 protein is CASSQGTGGEYEQYF.

The chain combines TRBV29-1 with TRBJ2-2; TCRdb reports TRBD2, a call that lacks DNA to check it against. This CDR3 is 13 amino acids long. Germline CDR1 SQVTM, CDR2 ANQGSEA. The CDR3 reads CSVGAGAAGELFF.

The V gene is TRBV29-1, the J gene TRBJ2-6. The CDR3 consists of 16 residues. Germline CDR1 SQVTM, CDR2 ANQGSEA. CDR3 sequence reads: CSVEEAGSSGANVLTF.

This chain uses TRBV27 with TRBJ1-1; TCRdb's D call of TRBD1 is untestable without DNA. This CDR3 has 11 amino acids. Germline lookup yields CDR1 MNHEY and CDR2 SMNVEV (reference sequence). This chain's CDR3 is CASRQAEEAFF.

V usage is TRBV27 and J usage is TRBJ2-7; TCRdb calls TRBD1, which cannot be checked without DNA. The CDR3 length is 13 residues. Germline CDR1 and CDR2: MNHEY and SMNVEV (reference sequence). The CDR3 is CATGQGMSYEQYF.

The V call is TRBV4-3, the J call TRBJ2-1; TCRdb outputs TRBD1, but without DNA this stays unchecked. CDR3 length: 16 residues. Looked up from germline, CDR1 is LGHNA and CDR2 is YSLEER. The CDR3: CASSQDKGGPYNEQFF.

The rearrangement uses TRBV27 and TRBJ1-1. The CDR3 consists of 12 residues. Germline values: CDR1 MNHEY, CDR2 SMNVEV (reference sequence). This CDR3 reads CASSGRNTEAFF.

The chain is built from TRBV2 and TRBJ2-1. Per the germline V gene, CDR1 is SNHLY and CDR2 is FYNNEI. There are 13 residues in the CDR3. The CDR3 here is CASIGLSYNEQLF.

J is TRBJ2-1 and V is TRBV29-1; no DNA is available, so the TRBD2 call from TCRdb remains unchecked. The CDR3 loop spans 15 amino acids. CDR1 is SQVTM, CDR2 ANQGSEA, per germline. CDR3 in amino acids: CSVWTSGGGYNEHFF.

V gene TRBV5-6 combines with J gene TRBJ1-5; no DNA is available, so the TRBD1 call from TCRdb remains unchecked. The length of the CDR3 is 16 residues. Germline loops: CDR1 SGHDT, CDR2 YYEEEE. The chain's CDR3 is CASSFQNRDINQPQHF.

This chain connects TRBV5-6 to TRBJ2-1; TCRdb's assignment of TRBD1 cannot be checked, as there is no DNA. Germline V CDR1 and CDR2: SGHDT, YYEEEE. The CDR3 contains 15 residues. CDR3 sequence reads: CASSPQGLTYNEQFF. Filled out from reference TRBV5-6 and TRBJ2-1, the complete variable domain reads DAGVTQSPTHLIKTRGQQVTLRCSPKSGHDTVSWYQQALGQGPQFIFQYYEEEERQRGNFPDRFSGHQFPNYSSELNVNALLLGDSALYLCASSPQGLTYNEQFFGPGTRLTVL.

J is TRBJ2-1 and V is TRBV29-1; the D call of TRBD1 rests on TCRdb alone, since no DNA is present to check it. Germline V lookup: CDR1 SQVTM, CDR2 ANQGSEA. The CDR3 is 13 residues long. The CDR3 reads CSIPGAIYNEQFF.

This rearrangement joins TRBV5-1 to TRBJ1-2. Germline CDR1 and CDR2: SGHRS and YFSETQ. The CDR3 loop spans 13 amino acids. The CDR3 sequence is CASSTTENYGYTF.

V and J are TRBV7-9 and TRBJ2-3; lacking DNA, the TRBD1 call made by TCRdb goes unchecked. This CDR3 is 16 amino acids long. Germline V gives CDR1 SEHNR, CDR2 FQNEAQ (reference sequence). The CDR3 reads CASSPQRGQGTDTQYF.